The 5 T cell receptor beta chains reported below all come from one sample, sequenced in a study of multiple sclerosis patients with progressive multifocal leukoencephalopathy. The table came from immunoSEQ multiplex PCR; TCRdb's copy has only in-frame clones and leaves some out. The repertoire holds tens of thousands of clones, with roughly 90% as singletons. Time point indicated: approximately 12 months of natalizumab therapy. The material was PBMCs, obtained from a patient treated with natalizumab. The origin of the receptors is a human donor with multiple sclerosis.

V is TRBV19 and J is TRBJ1-5; 10 nucleotides match TRBD1. This CDR3 is 17 amino acids long. Germline V gives CDR1 LNHDA, CDR2 SQIVND (reference sequence). V shed 5 bases and J 4 bases; nucleotides not matched to a gene: 11. The CDR3 DNA reads as TGTGCCAGTAGTCGGGGGAGAGGACAGGGGGAGAATCAGCCCCAGCATTTT. This gives the protein CASSRGRGQGENQPQHF.

The chain joins TRBV6-5 to TRBJ2-2; 7 bases fit TRBD2. J was trimmed by 7 bases and V by 3 bases; bases with no gene match: 2. The CDR3 is 13 residues long. Germline lookup yields CDR1 MNHEY and CDR2 SVGAGI. The CDR3 nucleotides read TGTGCCAGCAGTTATTCTAGCGGCGGGGAGCTGTTTTTT. Its protein product is CASSYSSGGELFF.

This clone came up once. This CDR3 is CASSERLTGTDTQYF. As DNA, the CDR3 is TGTGCCAGCAGTGAAAGATTAACGGGCACAGATACGCAGTATTTT. The chain has TRBV6-1 and TRBJ2-3; D not certain. Germline V CDR1 and CDR2: MNHNS, SASEGT. V was cut by 2 bases and J by 1 base, with 10 bases left in between. This CDR3 is built from 15 residues.

The V call is TRBV4-3, the J call TRBJ1-6; D gene unclear. The CDR3 is made up of 14 amino acids. Germline V gene lookup returns CDR1 LGHNA and CDR2 YSLEER. Deletions cut 0 bases from V and 10 bases from J, with 10 bases between. The CDR3 sequence: CASSQERVHSPLHF. Written as DNA, the CDR3 is TGCGCCAGCAGCCAAGAGAGGGTACACTCACCCCTCCACTTT.

This sequence joins TRBV10-3 and TRBJ1-6, with TRBD1 identical over 8 bases. V was pared by 4 bases and J by 8 bases, with 10 bases of the junction left unmatched. Germline V lookup: CDR1 ENHRY, CDR2 SYGVKD. The CDR3 runs 16 residues. The CDR3 DNA follows: TGTGCCATCAGTGGAGGACAGGGACCGGGGGATTCACCCCTCCACTTT. This translates into CAISGGQGPGDSPLHF.